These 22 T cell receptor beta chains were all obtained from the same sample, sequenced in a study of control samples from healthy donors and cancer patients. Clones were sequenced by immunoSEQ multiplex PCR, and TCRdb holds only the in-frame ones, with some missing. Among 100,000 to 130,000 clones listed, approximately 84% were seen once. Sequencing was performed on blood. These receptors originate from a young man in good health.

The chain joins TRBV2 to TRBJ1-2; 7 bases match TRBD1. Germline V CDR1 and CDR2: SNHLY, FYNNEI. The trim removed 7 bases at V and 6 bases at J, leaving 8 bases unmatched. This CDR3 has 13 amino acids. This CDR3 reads CASTPEGAHGYTF. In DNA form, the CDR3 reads TGTGCCAGCACCCCGGAGGGGGCGCATGGCTACACCTTC.

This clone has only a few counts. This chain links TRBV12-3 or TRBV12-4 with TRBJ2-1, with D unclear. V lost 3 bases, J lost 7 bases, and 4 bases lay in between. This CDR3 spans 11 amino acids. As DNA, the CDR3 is TGTGCCAGCAGTTTGAGGAATGAGCAGTTCTTC. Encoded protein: CASSLRNEQFF.

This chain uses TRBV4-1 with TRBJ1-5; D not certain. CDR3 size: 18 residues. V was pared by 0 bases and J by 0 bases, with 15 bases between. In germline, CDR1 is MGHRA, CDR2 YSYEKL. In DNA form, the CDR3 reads TGCGCCAGCAGCCAAGAAGGATCGGAAACCTATAGCAATCAGCCCCAGCATTTT. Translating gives CASSQEGSETYSNQPQHF.

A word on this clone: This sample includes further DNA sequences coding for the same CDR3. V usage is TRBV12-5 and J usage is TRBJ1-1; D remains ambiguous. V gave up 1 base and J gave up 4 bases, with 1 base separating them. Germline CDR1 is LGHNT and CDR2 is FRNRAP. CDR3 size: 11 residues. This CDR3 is CASGLGTEAFF. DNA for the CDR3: TGTGCTAGTGGTTTGGGCACTGAAGCTTTCTTT.

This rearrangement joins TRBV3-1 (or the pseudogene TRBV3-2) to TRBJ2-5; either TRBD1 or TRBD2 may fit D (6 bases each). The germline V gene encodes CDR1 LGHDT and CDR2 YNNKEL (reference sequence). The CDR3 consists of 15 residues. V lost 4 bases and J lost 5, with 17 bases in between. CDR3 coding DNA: TGTGCCAGCAGCCCCGAGGGGGGCTCACCGGAGACCCAGTACTTC. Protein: CASSPEGGSPETQYF.

The DNA of the CDR3 is TGTGCCAGCAAGGCGAAGGGGACGAGCTCTGGAAACACCATATATTTT. It codes for CASKAKGTSSGNTIYF. The V and J genes are TRBV27 and TRBJ1-3, with D possibly being TRBD1 (5 bases). Germline CDR1 is MNHEY and CDR2 is SMNVEV (reference sequence). V was shortened by 7 bases and J by 0 bases, with 16 bases between the two germline ends. The CDR3 extends over 16 amino acids.

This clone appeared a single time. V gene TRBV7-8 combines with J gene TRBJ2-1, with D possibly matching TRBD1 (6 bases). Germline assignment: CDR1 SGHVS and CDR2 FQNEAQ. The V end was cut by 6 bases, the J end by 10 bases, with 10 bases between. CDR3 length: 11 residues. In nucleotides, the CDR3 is TGTGCCAGCAGTCATCAGGGGGAGCAGTTCTTC. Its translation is CASSHQGEQFF.

This CDR3 reads CASSPGTNNEKLFF. As DNA, the CDR3 is TGCGCCAGCAGCCCCGGGACAAATAATGAAAAACTGTTTTTT. The V call is TRBV5-1, the J call TRBJ1-4; weak D call: TRBD1 (6 bases). This CDR3 has 14 residues. The germline CDR1 and CDR2 sequences are SGHRS and YFSETQ. V was cut by 4 bases and J by 4 bases, with 11 bases left in between. The variable domain in full, completed from reference TRBV5-1 and TRBJ1-4, reads KAGVTQTPRYLIKTRGQQVTLSCSPISGHRSVSWYQQTPGQGLQFLFEYFSETQRNKGNFPGRFSGRQFSNSRSEMNVSTLELGDSALYLCASSPGTNNEKLFFGSGTQLSVL.

The CDR3 here is CASSAGGLSSYNSPLHF. DNA of the CDR3: TGTGCCAGCTCAGCAGGGGGCCTGAGCTCCTATAATTCACCCCTCCACTTT. The J gene is TRBJ1-6, the V gene TRBV18; 8 nucleotides align to TRBD1. The CDR3 contains 17 residues. From germline, CDR1 is KGHSH and CDR2 LQKENI. V was clipped by 5 bases and J by 0 bases; unmatched bases: 6.

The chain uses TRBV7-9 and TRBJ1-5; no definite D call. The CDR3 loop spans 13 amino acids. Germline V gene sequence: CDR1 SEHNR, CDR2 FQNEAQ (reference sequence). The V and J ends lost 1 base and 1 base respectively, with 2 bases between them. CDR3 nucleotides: TGTGCCAGCAGCTTAGAGAGCAATCAGCCCCAGCATTTT. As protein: CASSLESNQPQHF.

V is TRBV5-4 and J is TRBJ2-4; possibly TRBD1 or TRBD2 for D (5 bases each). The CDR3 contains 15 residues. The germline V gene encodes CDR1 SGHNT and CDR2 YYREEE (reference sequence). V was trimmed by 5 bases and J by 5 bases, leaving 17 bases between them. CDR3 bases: TGTGCCAGCAGTCATGATACGGGGCGCCAAAACATTCAGTACTTC. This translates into CASSHDTGRQNIQYF.

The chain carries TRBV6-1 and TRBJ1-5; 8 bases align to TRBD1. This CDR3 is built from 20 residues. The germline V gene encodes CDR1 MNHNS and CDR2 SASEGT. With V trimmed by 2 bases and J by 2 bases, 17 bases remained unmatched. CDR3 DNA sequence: TGTGCCAGCAGTGAATCGGTCGGGACAGGTCTCGGATTGGGCAATCAGCCCCAGCATTTT. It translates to CASSESVGTGLGLGNQPQHF.

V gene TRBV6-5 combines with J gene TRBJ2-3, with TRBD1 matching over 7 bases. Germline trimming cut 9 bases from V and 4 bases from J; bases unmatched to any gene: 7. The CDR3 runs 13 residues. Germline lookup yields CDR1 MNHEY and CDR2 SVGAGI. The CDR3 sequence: CASHGQAPDTQYF. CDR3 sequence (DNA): TGTGCCAGTCATGGACAGGCTCCAGATACGCAGTATTTT.

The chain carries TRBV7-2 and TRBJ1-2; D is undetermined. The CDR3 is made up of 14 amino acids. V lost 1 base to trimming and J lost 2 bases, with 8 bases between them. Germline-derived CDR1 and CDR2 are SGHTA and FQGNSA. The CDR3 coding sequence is TGTGCCAGCAGCTTAGGCACCCAGAACTATGGCTACACCTTC. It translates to CASSLGTQNYGYTF.

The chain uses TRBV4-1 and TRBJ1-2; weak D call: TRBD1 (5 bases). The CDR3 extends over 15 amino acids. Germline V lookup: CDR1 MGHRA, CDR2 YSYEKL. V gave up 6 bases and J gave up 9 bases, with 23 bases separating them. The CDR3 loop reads CASSQTLGTPHRYTF. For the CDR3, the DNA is TGCGCCAGCAGTCAGACTCTAGGGACCCCTCACCGCTACACCTTC.

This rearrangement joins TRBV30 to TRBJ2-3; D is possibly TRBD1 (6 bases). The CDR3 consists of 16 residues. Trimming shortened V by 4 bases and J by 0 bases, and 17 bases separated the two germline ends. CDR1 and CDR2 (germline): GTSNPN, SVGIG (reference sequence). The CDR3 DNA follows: TGTGCCTGGACCCCGGGGCAGGGGAAAAGCACAGATACGCAGTATTTT. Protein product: CAWTPGQGKSTDTQYF.

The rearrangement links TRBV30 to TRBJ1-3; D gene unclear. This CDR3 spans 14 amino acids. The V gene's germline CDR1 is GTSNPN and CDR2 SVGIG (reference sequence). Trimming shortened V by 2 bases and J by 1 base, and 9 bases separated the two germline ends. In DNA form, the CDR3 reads TGTGCCTGGAGTAGAGTAGGATCTGGAAACACCATATATTTT. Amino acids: CAWSRVGSGNTIYF.

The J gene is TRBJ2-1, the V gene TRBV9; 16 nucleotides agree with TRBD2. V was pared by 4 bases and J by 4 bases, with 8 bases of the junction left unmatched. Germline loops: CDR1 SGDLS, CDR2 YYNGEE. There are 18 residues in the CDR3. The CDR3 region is CASSPSGTSGGAYNEQFF. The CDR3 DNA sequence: TGTGCCAGCAGCCCTTCCGGGACTAGCGGGGGGGCTTACAATGAGCAGTTCTTC.

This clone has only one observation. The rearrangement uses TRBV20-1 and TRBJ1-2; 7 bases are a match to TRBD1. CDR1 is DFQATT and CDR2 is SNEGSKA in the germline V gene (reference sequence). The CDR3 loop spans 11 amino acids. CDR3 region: CKVGTVAGYTF. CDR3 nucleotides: TGCAAGGTCGGGACAGTGGCTGGCTACACCTTC.

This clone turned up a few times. The CDR3 sequence: CASSQDRTGGASNYGYTF. CDR3 sequence (DNA): TGCGCCAGCAGCCAAGATAGGACAGGGGGCGCTTCTAACTATGGCTACACCTTC. The V gene is TRBV4-1, the J gene TRBJ1-2; TRBD1 matches 11 bases. Germline V gene lookup returns CDR1 MGHRA and CDR2 YSYEKL. This CDR3 has 18 residues. Trimming removed 0 bases from V and 0 bases from J; junction bases left unmatched: 6.

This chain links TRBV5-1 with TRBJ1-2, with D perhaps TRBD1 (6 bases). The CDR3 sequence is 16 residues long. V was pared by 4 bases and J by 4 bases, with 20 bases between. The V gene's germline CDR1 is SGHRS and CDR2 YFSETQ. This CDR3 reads CASSPAGGGAVYGYTF. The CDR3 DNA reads TGCGCCAGCAGCCCGGCGGGAGGGGGGGCTGTCTATGGCTACACCTTC.

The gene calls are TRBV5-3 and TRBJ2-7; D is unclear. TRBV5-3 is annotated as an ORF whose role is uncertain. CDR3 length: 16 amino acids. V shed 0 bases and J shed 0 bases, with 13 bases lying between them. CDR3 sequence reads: CARSLADAAFSYEQYF. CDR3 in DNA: TGTGCCAGAAGCTTGGCGGACGCGGCGTTCTCCTACGAGCAGTACTTC.